The present T cell receptor beta chain was sequenced within a study of blood T cell repertoires in COVID-19. Background on the study: T cells, B-cell-depleted T cells, or PBMCs supplied cDNA or gDNA.

Trimming took off 2 bases at V and 2 bases at J, with 14 bases between the two ends. Germline V gives CDR1 SGDLS, CDR2 YYNGEE. The CDR3 length is 15 residues. Assay used: immunoSEQ multiplex PCR; TCRdb lists only in-frame clones, some missing. Of approximately 230,000 clones listed, around 89% are singletons. The sequenced sample consisted of PBMCs or T cells enriched from blood (not recorded which). The TCR comes from a woman aged 25 to 39 who had recovered from COVID-19. This chain connects TRBV9 to TRBJ2-7; weak D call: TRBD1 (6 bases). The DNA of the CDR3 is TGTGCCAGCAGCGTTTCGACAGGATACCCCTACGAGCAGTACTTC. Amino acids: CASSVSTGYPYEQYF. The full variable domain, completed using reference TRBV9 and TRBJ2-7, is DSGVTQTPKHLITATGQRVTLRCSPRSGDLSVYWYQQSLDQGLQFLIQYYNGEERAKGNILERFSAQQFPDLHSELNLSSLELGDSALYFCASSVSTGYPYEQYFGPGTRLTVT.